This T cell receptor beta chain derives from a study of blood T cell repertoires in COVID-19. There are 15 residues in the CDR3. V dropped 2 bases and J dropped 4 bases, with 17 bases sitting between them. CDR1 is GTSNPN, CDR2 SVGIG, per germline (reference sequence). Sequencing used immunoSEQ multiplex PCR; TCRdb keeps in-frame clones, though not all of them. The sample holds fewer than 90,000 clones; 86% are singletons and the top ten take about 8.1%. This clone has a handful of counts. Sample: peripheral blood. The chain joins TRBV30 to TRBJ1-2; D is ambiguous. The TCR originated in a man aged 30 to 45 with acute or convalescent COVID-19. The CDR3 here is CAWSSLVGSSYGYTF. DNA of the CDR3: TGTGCCTGGAGTTCTCTTGTGGGCAGCTCCTATGGCTACACCTTC.